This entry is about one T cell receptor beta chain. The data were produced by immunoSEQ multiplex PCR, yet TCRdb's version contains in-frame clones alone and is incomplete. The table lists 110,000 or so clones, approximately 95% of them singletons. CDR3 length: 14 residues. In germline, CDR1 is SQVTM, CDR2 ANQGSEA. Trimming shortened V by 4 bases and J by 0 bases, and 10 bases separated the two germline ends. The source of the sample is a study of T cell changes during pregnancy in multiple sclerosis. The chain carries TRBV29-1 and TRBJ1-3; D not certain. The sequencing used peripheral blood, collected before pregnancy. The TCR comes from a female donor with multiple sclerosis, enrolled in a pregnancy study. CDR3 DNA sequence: TGCAGCGTTGCCGGGGTTTACTCTGGAAACACCATATATTTT. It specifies CSVAGVYSGNTIYF.